A single TCR beta chain is shown here with its context. These data come from a study of blood T cell repertoires in COVID-19. Study information: The origin of the acute and convalescent COVID-19 samples was the United States, Italy and Spain. T cells, B-cell-depleted T cells, or PBMCs supplied cDNA or gDNA.

The CDR3 is made up of 15 amino acids. Trimming at V came to 0 bases and at J to 0 bases, leaving 1 base not matched to a gene. The germline V gene has CDR1 SGHDT and CDR2 YYEEEE. The method was immunoSEQ multiplex PCR; TCRdb's version includes in-frame clones alone and lacks a portion of them. In the table there are 95,000 to 130,000 clones, less than 95% of which are singletons. Material for sequencing was peripheral blood. The chain uses TRBV5-6 and TRBJ2-7, with 9 nucleotides matching TRBD2. The sequence came from a human donor with active COVID-19. The donor label of this sample is uncertain. In DNA form, the CDR3 reads TGTGCCAGCAGCTTGGGACTAGCGGCCTCCTACGAGCAGTACTTC. It codes for CASSLGLAASYEQYF.